The 23 T cell receptor beta chains in this list originate from one sample, sequenced in a study of blood T cell repertoires in COVID-19. Measured with immunoSEQ multiplex PCR; TCRdb has only the in-frame clones, and not every one. Among under 200,000 clones listed, roughly 81% were seen once. Material: peripheral blood. The receptors originated from a woman aged 45 to 65 with COVID-19, enrolled during active disease.

The CDR3 loop is CASRAQQGGSYEQYF. As DNA, the CDR3 is TGTGCCAGCAGGGCCCAACAGGGGGGCTCCTACGAGCAGTACTTC. The J gene is TRBJ2-7, the V gene TRBV2; 8 bases line up with TRBD1. CDR1 and CDR2 from the germline V gene are SNHLY and FYNNEI. The CDR3 runs 15 residues. V lost 6 bases, J lost 0 bases, and 7 bases stayed unmatched.

A word on this clone: Additional DNA sequences in this sample encode the identical CDR3. CDR3: CAWSPDEKLFF. CDR3 DNA: TGTGCCTGGAGTCCGGATGAAAAACTGTTTTTT. This rearrangement joins TRBV30 to TRBJ1-4; D gene unclear. This CDR3 is 11 amino acids long. Germline assignment: CDR1 GTSNPN and CDR2 SVGIG (reference sequence). Trimming left V 2 bases short and J 6 bases short, with 4 bases between.

This chain uses TRBV4-2 with TRBJ2-1, with 14 bases lining up with TRBD2. This CDR3 has 18 residues. Trimming took 1 base from V and 12 from J; bases not matched to a gene: 14. Per the germline V gene, CDR1 is LGHNA and CDR2 is YNFKEQ. CDR3 bases: TGTGCCAGCAGCCAAGGACTAGCGGGGGGGCCTGGCGGACATGGGCAGTTCTTC. The encoded protein is CASSQGLAGGPGGHGQFF.

The chain uses TRBV19 and TRBJ2-2; possibly TRBD1 for D (5 bases). V lost 2 bases and J 2 bases, leaving 9 bases between the germline ends. The germline CDR1 and CDR2 sequences are LNHDA and SQIVND (reference sequence). This CDR3 is built from 15 residues. CDR3 sequence (DNA): TGTGCCAGTAGTATACAGGGAATAAACACCGGGGAGCTGTTTTTT. It is translated as CASSIQGINTGELFF.

The chain carries TRBV18 and TRBJ2-1; 9 bases are a match to TRBD1. CDR3 length: 16 residues. Per the germline V gene, CDR1 is KGHSH and CDR2 is LQKENI. V lost 3 bases, J lost 4 bases, and 7 bases stayed unmatched. CDR3 protein: CASSPAGQGGYNEQFF. The CDR3, as DNA: TGTGCCAGCTCACCCGCGGGACAGGGAGGTTACAATGAGCAGTTCTTC.

The rearrangement uses TRBV6-2 or TRBV6-3 and TRBJ2-7; possible D gene TRBD1, 6 bases. V was cut by 5 bases and J by 0 bases, with 14 bases left in between. CDR1 and CDR2 (germline): MNHEY, SVGEGT. This CDR3 spans 15 amino acids. The DNA for the CDR3 is TGTGCCAGCAGTATCGGACAGCCGAGCTCCTACGAGCAGTACTTC. Translated: CASSIGQPSSYEQYF.

The chain joins TRBV4-1 to TRBJ1-1; maybe TRBD1 (5 bases). Germline V CDR1 and CDR2: MGHRA, YSYEKL. The CDR3 contains 15 residues. V lost 3 bases and J 0 bases, leaving 11 bases between the germline ends. The chain's CDR3 is CASSHPRGVNTEAFF. The CDR3 nucleotides are TGCGCCAGCAGCCATCCCCGGGGGGTGAACACTGAAGCTTTCTTT.

The chain couples TRBV4-2 to TRBJ2-5; 9 positions agree with TRBD2. In germline, CDR1 is LGHNA, CDR2 YNFKEQ. The CDR3 has 18 amino acids. Trimming at V came to 3 bases and at J to 2 bases, leaving 13 bases not matched to a gene. CDR3 sequence (DNA): TGTGCCAGCAGCCACGCTTCGTCGGTGGCGGGGGGGCAAGAGACCCAGTACTTC. Residues: CASSHASSVAGGQETQYF.

This chain joins TRBV11-2 and TRBJ1-1; D perhaps matches TRBD1 (6 bases). With 5 bases removed from V and 0 bases from J, the gap between germline ends came to 10 bases. Germline CDR1 reads SGHAT; CDR2 reads FQNNGV. The CDR3 has 14 amino acids. The CDR3 loop is CASSRNRVNTEAFF. In nucleotides, the CDR3 is TGTGCCAGCAGCCGCAACAGGGTGAACACTGAAGCTTTCTTT.

The chain employs TRBV2 and TRBJ2-5, with 11 positions matching TRBD2. Germline CDR1 SNHLY, CDR2 FYNNEI. The V segment lost 5 bases and the J segment 5 bases; nucleotides outside the gene matches: 7. This CDR3 spans 15 amino acids. The CDR3 reads CASSWTSGSSETQYF. The DNA for the CDR3 is TGTGCCAGCAGTTGGACTAGCGGGTCGTCGGAGACCCAGTACTTC.

The rearrangement joins TRBV4-3 to TRBJ2-6; D uncertain. The germline gives CDR1 LGHNA, CDR2 YSLEER. Trimming took off 0 bases at V and 0 bases at J, with 12 bases between the two ends. The length of the CDR3 is 18 residues. The CDR3 sequence: CASSQDWYTVSGANVLTF. In DNA, the CDR3 is TGCGCCAGCAGCCAAGATTGGTACACCGTCTCTGGGGCCAACGTCCTGACTTTC.

Turning to this clone: In the same sample, other DNA sequences code for this CDR3. The chain links TRBV7-2 to TRBJ2-1, with D hard to call. V was shortened by 0 bases and J by 6 bases, with 3 bases between the two germline ends. CDR1 is SGHTA, CDR2 FQGNSA, per germline. CDR3 size: 12 residues. The CDR3 DNA reads as TGTGCCAGCAGCTTAGCGAGCAATGAGCAGTTCTTC. This encodes CASSLASNEQFF.

V usage is TRBV9 and J usage is TRBJ2-3; tentatively, D is TRBD2 (5 bases). The CDR3 consists of 17 residues. Looked up from germline, CDR1 is SGDLS and CDR2 is YYNGEE. V lost 0 bases, J lost 3 bases, and 17 bases lay in between. This CDR3 reads CASSVVGQARGTDTQYF. Here the CDR3 DNA reads TGTGCCAGCAGCGTAGTCGGGCAGGCCCGAGGGACAGATACGCAGTATTTT.

The chain employs TRBV11-2 and TRBJ2-5; 7 nucleotides agree with TRBD1. This CDR3 is 15 amino acids long. Germline V gene sequence: CDR1 SGHAT, CDR2 FQNNGV. With 4 bases clipped from V and 4 bases from J, the junction kept 9 bases outside the gene matches. The CDR3 DNA is TGTGCCAGCAGCTCGAATACAGGGGTTGGAGAGACCCAGTACTTC. Its translation is CASSSNTGVGETQYF.

The V and J genes are TRBV6-6 and TRBJ1-2; 8 nucleotides align to TRBD1. This CDR3 is 15 amino acids long. Germline V gene data show CDR1 as MNHNY and CDR2 as SVGAGI (reference sequence). Trimming removed 5 bases from V and 7 bases from J; junction bases left unmatched: 12. Written as DNA, the CDR3 is TGTGCCAGCAGTCCCCGACAGGGGCCCCTCGGTGGCTACACCTTC. This codes for CASSPRQGPLGGYTF.

This clone was seen more than once but under ten times. The chain is built from TRBV5-1 and TRBJ2-2; D gene ambiguous. Germline-derived CDR1 and CDR2 are SGHRS and YFSETQ. Between the trimmed V and J ends, which lost 0 bases and 2 bases, there was a span of 5 bases. The CDR3 is made up of 14 amino acids. The CDR3 loop is CASSLALNTGELFF. DNA for the CDR3: TGCGCCAGCAGCTTGGCGTTAAACACCGGGGAGCTGTTTTTT.

This chain joins TRBV3-1 (or the pseudogene TRBV3-2) and TRBJ2-1; D not resolved. Trimming pared 1 base from V and 9 bases from J, leaving 10 bases between. The CDR3 contains 13 residues. Germline V gives CDR1 LGHDT, CDR2 YNNKEL (reference sequence). This chain's CDR3 is CASSQGLSREQFF. The CDR3 nucleotides read TGTGCCAGCAGCCAAGGGCTTAGCCGTGAGCAGTTCTTC.

This chain uses TRBV2 with TRBJ1-2; TRBD1 is a possible D gene (5 bases). Trimming took 7 bases from V and 4 from J, leaving 10 bases between them. Germline loops: CDR1 SNHLY, CDR2 FYNNEI. The CDR3 extends over 12 amino acids. DNA of the CDR3: TGTGCCAGCACGGGGGAGCCCTATGGCTACACCTTC. Translating it yields CASTGEPYGYTF. Filled out from reference TRBV2 and TRBJ1-2, the complete variable domain reads EPEVTQTPSHQVTQMGQEVILRCVPISNHLYFYWYRQILGQKVEFLVSFYNNEISEKSEIFDDQFSVERPDGSNFTLKIRSTKLEDSAMYFCASTGEPYGYTFGSGTRLTVV.

The chain couples TRBV30 to TRBJ2-1; 10 nucleotides agree with TRBD1. This CDR3 region has 14 residues. Germline V gene sequence: CDR1 GTSNPN, CDR2 SVGIG (reference sequence). After removal of 3 bases from V and 7 bases from J, the junction contained 6 bases not matched to a gene. The CDR3 loop reads CAWRYWTGGNEQFF. In DNA form, the CDR3 reads TGTGCCTGGAGGTACTGGACAGGGGGGAATGAGCAGTTCTTC.

This clone was recorded once. The gene calls are TRBV19 and TRBJ1-4; D ambiguous. Germline CDR1 and CDR2: LNHDA and SQIVND (reference sequence). V gave up 4 bases and J gave up 5 bases, with 11 bases separating them. The length of the CDR3 is 14 residues. Here the CDR3 DNA reads TGTGCCAGTAGTAACCGGGAAGCCAATGAAAAACTGTTTTTT. Translation: CASSNREANEKLFF.

The V gene is TRBV5-1, the J gene TRBJ2-5; 10 bases map to TRBD2. V dropped 1 base and J dropped 5; count of bases not matched to a gene: 5. The CDR3 covers 15 residues. Germline V gives CDR1 SGHRS, CDR2 YFSETQ. The CDR3 bases are TGCGCCAGCAGCTTGTCACTAGCGGGGCATGAGACCCAGTACTTC. Translation gives CASSLSLAGHETQYF.

The chain couples TRBV25-1 to TRBJ1-2; 7 nucleotides agree with TRBD1. The CDR3 sequence is 13 residues long. Germline V CDR1 and CDR2: MGHDK, SYGVNS. After removal of 7 bases from V and 8 bases from J, the junction contained 10 bases not matched to a gene. Written as DNA, the CDR3 is TGTGCCAGCAAGTGGGGACAGCCTAAAGGCTACACCTTC. Translating it yields CASKWGQPKGYTF.

This sequence joins TRBV28 and TRBJ1-5; 8 nucleotides agree with TRBD1. V was pared by 8 bases and J by 2 bases, with 5 bases of the junction left unmatched. Germline V gives CDR1 MDHEN, CDR2 SYDVKM. This CDR3 region has 14 residues. CDR3 residues: CASLTGVGNQPQHF. The CDR3 region has the DNA TGTGCCAGCCTGACAGGGGTGGGCAATCAGCCCCAGCATTTT.